Below, 5 T cell receptor beta chains from the same sample are listed, as sequenced in a study of response to subunit inactivated influenza vaccine. TCRdb re-called the RT-PCR reads through MiXCR, storing one row per CDR3 protein. The sample consists of fewer than 600,000 distinct CDR3 sequences, less than 7.5% of them appearing once. Sequences were derived from PBMCs from blood, sampled around 25 months after vaccination. Receptor source: a man aged 45 to 70 who received an inactivated influenza vaccine.

This clonotype was seen repeatedly, ten times or more. The chain's CDR3 is CASSLRGRAYEQFF. The CDR3 bases are TGTGCCAGCAGTTTACGGGGCAGGGCTTATGAGCAGTTCTTC. This chain joins TRBV12-3 or TRBV12-4 and TRBJ2-1; TRBD1 or TRBD2 may be the D gene (5 bases each). Trimming removed 2 bases from V and 8 bases from J, with 13 bases in between. The CDR3 spans 14 residues.

This chain joins TRBV5-1 and TRBJ1-2, with 7 nucleotides matching TRBD1. The CDR3 is 14 amino acids. Germline V lookup: CDR1 SGHRS, CDR2 YFSETQ. Trimming removed 5 bases from V and 3 bases from J; junction bases left unmatched: 7. CDR3 residues: CASRAGGSYYGYTF. In DNA form, the CDR3 reads TGCGCCAGCAGGGCAGGGGGATCTTACTATGGCTACACCTTC.

A word on this clonotype: One end of the junction fails to match germline, which may point to a read error. The gene calls are TRBV5-6 and TRBJ2-7; D may be TRBD1 (6 bases). The CDR3 extends over 13 amino acids. Germline loops: CDR1 SGHDT, CDR2 YYEEEE. The CDR3 reads CASSPGVPYEKYF. The CDR3 coding sequence is TGTGCCAGCAGCCCAGGGGTCCCCTACGAGAAGTACTTC.

This clonotype has at least ten counts. As DNA, the CDR3 is TGTGCCACCAGTGATGGGACACCACCCTACGAGCAGTACTTC. Amino acids: CATSDGTPPYEQYF. This sequence joins TRBV24-1 and TRBJ2-7, with a weak D call TRBD1 (6 bases). The germline V gene has CDR1 KGHDR and CDR2 SFDVKD. V was clipped by 3 bases and J by 2 bases, with 10 bases between them. The CDR3 extends over 14 amino acids.

A few counts support this clonotype. V gene TRBV28 combines with J gene TRBJ1-6; possibly TRBD1 for D (5 bases). Per germline, CDR1 MDHEN and CDR2 SYDVKM. CDR3 length: 15 residues. V lost 7 bases, J lost 0 bases, and 10 bases lay in between. The CDR3 bases are TGTGCCAGCACAGGGAGGAGCTCCTATAATTCACCCCTCCACTTT. Translating gives CASTGRSSYNSPLHF.